Below are 6 T cell receptor beta chains sequenced from a single sample in a study of blood T cell repertoires in COVID-19. Profiled with immunoSEQ multiplex PCR; TCRdb holds only in-frame clones, not every one. The sample carries some 200,000 clones, about nine tenths recorded once. The sample comprised PBMCs or T cells enriched from blood (not recorded which). The receptors come from a woman between 50 and 59 years old in a cohort exposed to, infected with or recovered from COVID-19 (not recorded which).

The CDR3: CASSLGTGGYQPQHF. The CDR3 region has the DNA TGTGCCAGCAGCTTGGGTACAGGGGGATACCAGCCCCAGCATTTT. This chain links TRBV5-8 with TRBJ1-5; 8 bases match TRBD1. The CDR3 length is 15 residues. V shed 0 bases, J shed 7 bases, and the junction held 6 bases outside the gene matches. CDR1 and CDR2 (germline): SGHTS, YDEGEE.

CDR3 bases: TGTGCCAGCAGCCTAACACAGGGGGCAGGGGCCGAGACCCAGTACTTC. This translates into CASSLTQGAGAETQYF. V and J are TRBV13 and TRBJ2-5; the match to TRBD1 covers 9 bases. The CDR3 totals 16 residues. CDR1 and CDR2 (germline): PRHDT, FYEKMQ (reference sequence). V was clipped by 5 bases and J by 5 bases; unmatched bases: 12.

This CDR3 reads CASSQTGGGVTEAFF. The CDR3 nucleotides are TGCGCCAGCAGCCAAACAGGGGGAGGGGTGACTGAAGCTTTCTTT. The chain has TRBV4-1 and TRBJ1-1; 8 bases align to TRBD1. The germline V gene has CDR1 MGHRA and CDR2 YSYEKL. The ends lost 2 bases at V and 5 bases at J; junction bases unmatched: 7. This CDR3 contains 15 residues.

The rearrangement joins TRBV5-4 to TRBJ1-1, with 7 bases lining up with TRBD1. Germline V gives CDR1 SGHNT, CDR2 YYREEE (reference sequence). CDR3 size: 18 residues. J was trimmed by 0 bases and V by 3 bases; bases with no gene match: 14. CDR3 amino acids: CASSSVRGQKNMNTEAFF. Here the CDR3 DNA reads TGTGCCAGCAGCTCCGTCCGGGGACAGAAAAACATGAACACTGAAGCTTTCTTT. Filled out from reference TRBV5-4 and TRBJ1-1, the complete variable domain reads ETGVTQSPTHLIKTRGQQVTLRCSSQSGHNTVSWYQQALGQGPQFIFQYYREEENGRGNFPPRFSGLQFPNYSSELNVNALELDDSALYLCASSSVRGQKNMNTEAFFGQGTRLTVV.

This chain links TRBV11-1 with TRBJ2-5, with D perhaps matching TRBD1 (5 bases). The germline CDR1 and CDR2 sequences are SGHAT and FQDESV (reference sequence). V was shortened by 1 base and J by 4 bases, with 7 bases between the two germline ends. The CDR3 consists of 13 residues. The CDR3 region has the DNA TGTGCCAGCAGCTTAGGACAGAGAGAGACCCAGTACTTC. It codes for CASSLGQRETQYF.

The rearrangement joins TRBV3-1 (or the pseudogene TRBV3-2) to TRBJ1-2, with D tentatively TRBD1 (5 bases). V lost 4 bases, J lost 1 base, and 10 bases lay in between. In germline, CDR1 is LGHDT, CDR2 YNNKEL (reference sequence). This CDR3 contains 14 residues. This CDR3 reads CASSRQGGNYGYTF. In nucleotides, the CDR3 is TGTGCCAGCAGCCGCCAGGGAGGTAACTATGGCTACACCTTC.